The rows below give T cell receptor beta chains drawn from one sample of a study of blood T cell repertoires in COVID-19. Repertoires were generated with immunoSEQ multiplex PCR, while TCRdb's copy carries only in-frame clones and drops some. The table includes tens of thousands of clones, around nine tenths detected once. Specimen: peripheral blood. The receptor set was obtained from a man aged 55-75 years with acute or convalescent COVID-19. Both conserved end residues are part of each CDR3. D genes are given only for firm matches. The listing skips clone size in some rows; elsewhere it reads once, few, many or a size class.

clone_size j_call v_call d_call cdr3_aa cdr3_nt
. TRBJ2-3 TRBV7-8 TRBD2 CASSVGPGLAGDTQYF TGTGCCAGCAGCGTCGGACCAGGACTAGCGGGAGATACGCAGTATTTT
. TRBJ1-2 TRBV27 TRBD1 CASSLSLADRGYYGYTF TGTGCCAGCAGTTTATCGTTGGCGGACAGGGGGTACTATGGCTACACCTTC
. TRBJ2-5 TRBV19 . CATRGGETQYF TGTGCCACGAGGGGGGGAGAGACCCAGTACTTC
. TRBJ2-3 TRBV7-2 TRBD2 CASSLGTSGRRKGNTQYF TGTGCCAGCAGCTTAGGGACTAGCGGGAGAAGGAAGGGGAATACGCAGTATTTT
. TRBJ2-3 TRBV18 TRBD2 CASSQRRTSGLGTQYF TGTGCCAGCTCGCAGCGACGGACTAGCGGCTTAGGTACGCAGTATTTT
. TRBJ2-3 TRBV20-1 . CSASIADTQYF TGCAGTGCTAGTATCGCAGATACGCAGTATTTT
. TRBJ2-2 TRBV6-2/TRBV6-3 TRBD2 CASSSSSGILTGELFF TGTGCCAGCAGTTCGTCTAGCGGGATTCTCACCGGGGAGCTGTTTTTT
. TRBJ1-1 TRBV9 . CASSVGGGNSWGTEAFF TGTGCCAGCAGCGTAGGAGGAGGCAATAGCTGGGGTACTGAAGCTTTCTTT
once TRBJ2-7 TRBV7-9 TRBD2 CASSQRGLAGAEQYF TGTGCCAGCAGCCAAAGGGGACTAGCGGGAGCTGAGCAGTACTTC
. TRBJ1-2 TRBV5-4 . CASSLDRTAGYTF TGTGCCAGCAGCTTGGATAGGACAGCGGGCTACACCTTC
. TRBJ2-7 TRBV6-5 . CASTNSRTNYEQYF TGTGCCAGCACCAACTCAAGGACAAATTACGAGCAGTACTTC
. TRBJ2-5 TRBV5-1 TRBD2 CASSRSTSGGERETQYF TGCGCCAGCAGCCGTTCGACTAGCGGGGGGGAGCGAGAGACCCAGTACTTC
. TRBJ2-7 TRBV5-1 . CASMRGETNEQYF TGCGCCAGCATGCGCGGGGAGACGAACGAGCAGTACTTC
. TRBJ2-7 TRBV4-1 TRBD2 CASSQEATPGLAGASYEQYF TGCGCCAGCAGCCAAGAGGCTACTCCGGGACTAGCGGGTGCGTCGTACGAGCAGTACTTC
once TRBJ2-1 TRBV27 . CASSPDGGSYNEQFF TGTGCCAGCAGCCCCGACGGAGGCTCCTACAATGAGCAGTTCTTC
. TRBJ1-1 TRBV5-4 . CASSSKNTEAFF TGTGCCAGCAGCTCCAAGAACACTGAAGCTTTCTTT
. TRBJ2-1 TRBV11-1 TRBD1 CASSSSGTVYNEQFF TGTGCCAGCAGCTCCTCCGGGACAGTCTACAATGAGCAGTTCTTC
. TRBJ2-3 TRBV5-1 . CASSLARDTQYF TGCGCCAGCAGCTTGGCCAGGGATACGCAGTATTTT
once TRBJ2-5 TRBV6-1 . CASSEVRETQYF TGTGCCAGCAGTGAGGTCAGAGAGACCCAGTACTTC
. TRBJ1-6 TRBV9 . CASSPNRVSYNSPLHF TGTGCCAGCAGCCCAAACAGGGTTTCCTATAATTCACCCCTCCACTTT
. TRBJ1-1 TRBV30 TRBD1 CAWDRGNLAAFF TGTGCCTGGGACAGGGGGAATTTAGCTGCTTTCTTT
. TRBJ2-2 TRBV23-1 . CASSQSSVVLACSTGELFF TGCGCCAGCAGTCAAAGTTCAGTGGTTTTAGCTTGCTCGACCGGGGAGCTGTTTTTT
once TRBJ2-3 TRBV6-6 TRBD1 CASSPNQQGNTQYF TGTGCCAGCAGTCCAAACCAACAGGGGAATACGCAGTATTTT
. TRBJ1-3 TRBV5-1 . CASSLANRGNTIYF TGCGCCAGCAGCTTGGCCAACAGGGGAAACACCATATATTTT
few TRBJ1-1 TRBV18 . CASSQTTENTEAFF TGTGCCAGCTCTCAGACGACAGAGAACACTGAAGCTTTCTTT
. TRBJ2-5 TRBV28 TRBD2 CASSFWTSGNQKETQYF TGTGCCAGCAGTTTTTGGACTAGCGGGAACCAAAAAGAGACCCAGTACTTC
. TRBJ2-7 TRBV28 . CASSAGGEQYF TGTGCCAGCAGCGCCGGGGGCGAGCAGTACTTC
. TRBJ2-2 TRBV5-1 TRBD1 CASRTGLTNTGELFF TGCGCCAGCAGGACAGGGCTAACGAACACCGGGGAGCTGTTTTTT
. TRBJ1-5 TRBV29-1 TRBD1 CSDTDRVDQPQHF TGCAGCGACACCGACAGGGTGGATCAGCCCCAGCATTTT
few TRBJ2-1 TRBV19 TRBD2 CASSIAAGGHYNEQFF TGTGCCAGTAGTATAGCGGCGGGAGGCCACTACAATGAGCAGTTCTTC
. TRBJ2-5 TRBV21-1 . CASNRAGLEGPLETQYF TGTGCCAGCAATCGAGCGGGCCTGGAGGGGCCCCTAGAGACCCAGTACTTC
. TRBJ1-6 TRBV3-1/TRBV3-2 TRBD1 CASSQPGQGDSPLHF TGTGCCAGCAGCCAACCGGGACAGGGGGATTCACCCCTCCACTTT
. TRBJ2-1 TRBV18 . CASSPDRHRYNEQFF TGTGCCAGCTCACCCGACAGGCACCGATACAATGAGCAGTTCTTC
. TRBJ1-1 TRBV11-2 . CASSSGVRWAFF TGTGCCAGCAGCTCCGGCGTGAGGTGGGCTTTCTTT
few TRBJ1-5 TRBV27 . CASSLFPPLYSNQPQHF TGTGCCAGCAGTTTATTCCCGCCGCTATATAGCAATCAGCCCCAGCATTTT
. TRBJ2-1 TRBV3-1/TRBV3-2 TRBD2 CASSQLLAVNEQFF TGTGCCAGCAGCCAATTGCTAGCGGTCAATGAGCAGTTCTTC
. TRBJ1-4 TRBV3-1/TRBV3-2 TRBD1 CASSQEPRTGREKLFF TGTGCCAGCAGCCAAGAGCCGCGGACAGGGCGGGAAAAACTGTTTTTT
. TRBJ1-1 TRBV6-5 . CASSRLYGNTEAFF TGTGCCAGCAGCAGACTCTATGGGAACACTGAAGCTTTCTTT
. TRBJ1-1 TRBV15 . CATSRDRGVNTEAFF TGTGCCACCAGCAGAGATCGGGGGGTGAACACTGAAGCTTTCTTT
. TRBJ2-1 TRBV19 TRBD2 CASSIRAGLAGGGSYNEQFF TGTGCCAGTAGTATAAGGGCGGGACTAGCGGGAGGGGGCTCCTACAATGAGCAGTTCTTC
. TRBJ2-1 TRBV18 TRBD2 CASQTSAGRDEQFF TGTGCCAGCCAGACTAGCGCCGGCAGGGATGAGCAGTTCTTC